The source of this T cell receptor (beta chain) is a study of blood T cell repertoires in COVID-19. About the study: PBMCs, B-cell-depleted T cells, or T cells provided the cDNA or gDNA that made up the material.

Using immunoSEQ multiplex PCR, the repertoire was profiled, and TCRdb retains in-frame clones only, with some absent. The table includes 25,000 to 35,000 clones, around 63% detected once. This sequence originates from a human donor in a cohort sampled during active COVID-19. Input material: peripheral blood.

The CDR3: CASSLPSGSGDTQYF. The CDR3 nucleotides read TGCGCCAGCAGCTTACCCAGCGGGAGTGGGGATACGCAGTATTTT. The genes are TRBV5-1 and TRBJ2-3; 8 bases are shared with TRBD2. Germline-derived CDR1 and CDR2 are SGHRS and YFSETQ. CDR3 size: 15 residues. Unmatched junction bases numbered 8, after V lost 2 bases and J lost 6 bases.